The 28 T cell receptor beta chains in this list originate from one sample, sequenced in a study of blood T cell repertoires in COVID-19. Profiled with immunoSEQ multiplex PCR; TCRdb holds only in-frame clones, not every one. Here the sample spans 400,000 to 500,000 clones, roughly 88% being singletons. The sample consisted of PBMCs or T cells enriched from blood (not recorded which). The receptor source for this set is a woman between 18 and 30 years old who had been exposed to COVID-19.

The chain has TRBV7-9 and TRBJ2-1; TRBD2 matches at 8 bases. CDR3 length: 13 amino acids. Losses at the gene ends were 1 base for V and 8 bases for J; bases not matched to a gene: 1. Germline-derived CDR1 and CDR2 are SEHNR and FQNEAQ (reference sequence). The CDR3 DNA sequence: TGTGCCAGCAGCTTAGACGGGAGGGATGAGCAGTTCTTC. Its protein is CASSLDGRDEQFF.

This clone has more than one count but fewer than ten. The rearrangement uses TRBV10-1 and TRBJ1-1; D unclear. The V and J ends lost 5 bases and 2 bases respectively, with 6 bases between them. The CDR3 contains 12 residues. Per germline, CDR1 WNHNN and CDR2 SYGVQD (reference sequence). CDR3 in DNA: TGCGCCAGCAGTCAGATTAACACTGAAGCTTTCTTT. Translated, it gives CASSQINTEAFF.

The chain combines TRBV5-6 with TRBJ2-1; TRBD2 might be the D (5 bases). The ends were cut back, 4 bases at V and 6 bases at J, with 11 bases in the middle. The CDR3 totals 13 residues. Germline V gene sequence: CDR1 SGHDT, CDR2 YYEEEE. CDR3 sequence: CASSQDWGNEQFF. CDR3 DNA: TGTGCCAGCAGCCAGGACTGGGGCAATGAGCAGTTCTTC.

V gene TRBV29-1 combines with J gene TRBJ1-5, with TRBD1 matching 7 bases. The CDR3 runs 13 residues. Trimming at V came to 4 bases and at J to 4 bases, leaving 4 bases not matched to a gene. CDR1 is SQVTM, CDR2 ANQGSEA, per germline. CDR3 amino acids: CSVVGTANQPQHF. In DNA, the CDR3 is TGCAGCGTTGTTGGGACAGCAAATCAGCCCCAGCATTTT.

The chain has TRBV10-2 and TRBJ2-7; no reliable D call. CDR3 length equals 11 residues. The V gene lost 8 bases and the J gene lost 0 bases, with 5 bases spanning the gap. CDR1 is WSHSY, CDR2 SAAADI, per germline. The CDR3 spells CASLDSYEQYF. The CDR3 bases are TGCGCCAGCCTAGACTCCTACGAGCAGTACTTC.

CDR3 protein: CASSFLPGAYEQYF. CDR3 bases: TGTGCCAGCAGTTTCTTACCGGGAGCCTACGAGCAGTACTTC. This chain joins TRBV27 and TRBJ2-7; D is perhaps TRBD2 (6 bases). Trimming took off 3 bases at V and 2 bases at J, with 11 bases between the two ends. Germline values: CDR1 MNHEY, CDR2 SMNVEV (reference sequence). The CDR3 extends over 14 amino acids.

The chain uses TRBV27 and TRBJ2-4; 9 nucleotides agree with TRBD2. The CDR3 spans 17 residues. Trimming at V came to 4 bases and at J to 8 bases, leaving 15 bases not matched to a gene. Per germline, CDR1 MNHEY and CDR2 SMNVEV (reference sequence). CDR3 residues: CASSSALSGSGYHIQYF. CDR3 sequence (DNA): TGTGCCAGCAGTTCGGCCCTTAGCGGGAGCGGGTACCACATTCAGTACTTC.

V gene TRBV7-2 combines with J gene TRBJ2-2; 12 nucleotides align to TRBD2. V trimming: 3 bases; J trimming: 1 base; junction bases outside the gene matches: 3. Germline V gene sequence: CDR1 SGHTA, CDR2 FQGNSA. CDR3 length equals 17 residues. The CDR3 region has the DNA TGTGCCAGCAGCTTCCGACTAGCGGGAGTGAACACCGGGGAGCTGTTTTTT. The encoded protein is CASSFRLAGVNTGELFF.

The V gene is TRBV9, the J gene TRBJ1-6; the D gene is possibly TRBD1 (5 bases). Deletions cut 0 bases from V and 8 bases from J, with 9 bases between. This CDR3 is built from 14 residues. CDR1 is SGDLS, CDR2 YYNGEE, per germline. CDR3 loop: CASSVAGKDSPLHF. CDR3 coding DNA: TGTGCCAGCAGCGTAGCAGGGAAGGATTCACCCCTCCACTTT.

The rearrangement links TRBV7-2 to TRBJ2-5; 7 bases are a match to TRBD2. Germline V gene data show CDR1 as SGHTA and CDR2 as FQGNSA. CDR3 length equals 15 residues. The junction had 10 bases not matched to a gene; V was cut back by 7 bases and J by 2 bases. The CDR3 nucleotides read TGTGCCAGCACCTTGGGCGGGACTAAACAAGAGACCCAGTACTTC. It is translated as CASTLGGTKQETQYF.

The table lists this clone with a count of one. This chain uses TRBV28 with TRBJ2-7; 9 bases match TRBD1. CDR3 size: 14 residues. V lost 6 bases to trimming and J lost 4 bases; unmatched junction nucleotides: 7. Germline CDR1 is MDHEN and CDR2 is SYDVKM. The CDR3 region has the DNA TGTGCCAGCAGGCCAGGGACAGGGCCGTACGAGCAGTACTTC. It yields the protein CASRPGTGPYEQYF.

The chain uses TRBV18 and TRBJ1-5; no firm D call. This CDR3 has 13 amino acids. The ends were cut back, 6 bases at V and 3 bases at J, with 9 bases in the middle. Germline assignment: CDR1 KGHSH and CDR2 LQKENI. In DNA, the CDR3 is TGTGCCAGCTCCCCAGACACCAATCAGCCCCAGCATTTT. Amino acid sequence: CASSPDTNQPQHF.

The CDR3 DNA sequence: TGCAGCGTTGAGGGGGTTAGCGGGAGGCCGACCTACGAGCAGTACTTC. Translated: CSVEGVSGRPTYEQYF. This chain joins TRBV29-1 and TRBJ2-7; 10 bases agree with TRBD2. Germline V CDR1 and CDR2: SQVTM, ANQGSEA. The CDR3 totals 16 residues. V shed 3 bases, J shed 2 bases, and the junction held 10 bases outside the gene matches.

The chain combines TRBV7-8 with TRBJ2-7, with 7 bases that match TRBD1. This CDR3 contains 14 residues. After removal of 5 bases from V and 5 bases from J, the junction contained 9 bases not matched to a gene. Germline loops: CDR1 SGHVS, CDR2 FQNEAQ. The CDR3 DNA sequence: TGTGCCAGCAGCAGAGACAGGGTCGGGCACGAGCAGTACTTC. It yields the protein CASSRDRVGHEQYF. The variable domain in full, completed from reference TRBV7-8 and TRBJ2-7, reads GAGVSQSPRYKVAKRGQDVALRCDPISGHVSLFWYQQALGQGPEFLTYFQNEAQLDKSGLPSDRFFAERPEGSVSTLKIQRTQQEDSAVYLCASSRDRVGHEQYFGPGTRLTVT.

This clone has only a few counts. The sample holds other DNA sequences that translate to the same CDR3. The V gene is TRBV5-1, the J gene TRBJ1-5; D is unclear. V was clipped by 0 bases and J by 5 bases, with 6 bases between them. Germline lookup yields CDR1 SGHRS and CDR2 YFSETQ. This CDR3 comprises 13 residues. CDR3 DNA: TGCGCCAGCAGCTTGGGGAGGGATCAGCCCCAGCATTTT. Its protein product is CASSLGRDQPQHF.

This sequence joins TRBV7-6 and TRBJ2-3; 11 bases fit TRBD2. V dropped 2 bases and J dropped 5; count of bases not matched to a gene: 6. This CDR3 contains 16 residues. CDR1 and CDR2 from the germline V gene are SGHVS and FNYEAQ. CDR3 sequence reads: CASSLTGLAGLDTQYF. The CDR3 coding sequence is TGTGCCAGCAGCTTAACAGGACTAGCGGGCCTAGATACGCAGTATTTT. Full variable domain (rest looked up from reference TRBV7-6 and TRBJ2-3): GAGVSQSPRYKVTKRGQDVALRCDPISGHVSLYWYRQALGQGPEFLTYFNYEAQQDKSGLPNDRFSAERPEGSISTLTIQRTEQRDSAMYRCASSLTGLAGLDTQYFGPGTRLTVL.

A single count supports this clone. The J gene is TRBJ2-7, the V gene TRBV11-2; D might be TRBD2 (6 bases). Germline lookup yields CDR1 SGHAT and CDR2 FQNNGV. V lost 4 bases and J lost 2, with 21 bases in between. The CDR3 sequence is 17 residues long. The chain's CDR3 is CASSSLTGTARAYEQYF. CDR3 in DNA: TGTGCCAGCAGCTCTTTAACCGGGACTGCTAGGGCCTACGAGCAGTACTTC.

V usage is TRBV5-6 and J usage is TRBJ2-1; D might be TRBD2 (5 bases). Germline CDR1 SGHDT, CDR2 YYEEEE. The V end was cut by 4 bases, the J end by 2 bases, with 13 bases between. This CDR3 has 15 residues. The DNA of the CDR3 is TGTGCCAGCAGCAGACGGACTGGCACCTACAATGAGCAGTTCTTC. Translation: CASSRRTGTYNEQFF.

V and J are TRBV29-1 and TRBJ1-1, with a possible D match to TRBD1 (5 bases). There are 11 residues in the CDR3. Germline loops: CDR1 SQVTM, CDR2 ANQGSEA. V lost 6 bases to trimming and J lost 5 bases, with 10 bases between them. CDR3 in DNA: TGCAGCGTCCTCAGGGCTACTGAAGCTTTCTTT. It yields the protein CSVLRATEAFF. The whole variable domain, filled in from reference TRBV29-1 and TRBJ1-1, reads SAVISQKPSRDICQRGTSLTIQCQVDSQVTMMFWYRQQPGQSLTLIATANQGSEATYESGFVIDKFPISRPNLTFSTLTVSNMSPEDSSIYLCSVLRATEAFFGQGTRLTVV.

In this sample, this clone turned up once. This chain links TRBV29-1 with TRBJ2-5; 10 bases fit TRBD2. CDR3 size: 14 residues. V gave up 5 bases and J gave up 2 bases; unmatched junction bases: 5. From germline, CDR1 is SQVTM and CDR2 ANQGSEA. The CDR3 sequence is CSVSRTSGQETQYF. The CDR3 coding sequence is TGCAGCGTTTCCAGGACTAGCGGACAAGAGACCCAGTACTTC.

The sample holds a few counts of this clone. The chain couples TRBV28 to TRBJ1-1; TRBD1 aligns across 8 bases. The germline gives CDR1 MDHEN, CDR2 SYDVKM. The V and J ends lost 2 bases and 1 base, in that order; junction bases with no gene match: 21. This CDR3 region has 21 residues. CDR3 sequence: CASSLGPWAGGVFRGNTEAFF. The CDR3 bases are TGTGCCAGCAGTTTAGGACCCTGGGCAGGGGGCGTCTTCCGAGGGAACACTGAAGCTTTCTTT.

V is TRBV29-1 and J is TRBJ1-2, with 8 bases aligning to TRBD1. This CDR3 contains 15 residues. V shed 4 bases and J 4 bases; nucleotides not matched to a gene: 11. CDR1 is SQVTM, CDR2 ANQGSEA, per germline. In nucleotides, the CDR3 is TGCAGCGTTGGCCAAGGACAGGGCACGCGCTATGGCTACACCTTC. Translation: CSVGQGQGTRYGYTF.

The chain combines TRBV27 with TRBJ1-1; 12 bases align to TRBD1. The V gene's germline CDR1 is MNHEY and CDR2 SMNVEV (reference sequence). The CDR3 is made up of 13 amino acids. V lost 5 bases to trimming and J lost 11 bases; unmatched junction nucleotides: 6. The CDR3 nucleotides are TGTGCCAGCAGTCCCGGGACAGGGGGCTGGGCTTTCTTT. Its protein product is CASSPGTGGWAFF.

The CDR3 is CASTHPTGKFGYTF. In DNA, the CDR3 is TGTGCCAGTACACACCCGACAGGGAAATTTGGCTACACCTTC. The gene calls are TRBV19 and TRBJ1-2; 7 positions agree with TRBD1. This CDR3 region has 14 residues. V lost 7 bases, J lost 7 bases, and 12 bases stayed unmatched. Germline CDR1 reads LNHDA; CDR2 reads SQIVND (reference sequence).

The table lists this clone with a few counts. This chain uses TRBV12-5 with TRBJ2-7; 10 nucleotides match TRBD2. Unmatched junction bases numbered 20, after V lost 2 bases and J lost 4 bases. The CDR3 sequence is 20 residues long. CDR1 is LGHNT and CDR2 is FRNRAP in the germline V gene. CDR3: CASGLKPDGKREGERYEQYF. For the CDR3, the DNA is TGTGCTAGTGGTTTGAAGCCCGACGGGAAGCGGGAGGGAGAAAGATACGAGCAGTACTTC.

V is TRBV7-9 and J is TRBJ2-1; TRBD1 is a possible D gene (5 bases). V lost 5 bases and J 2 bases, leaving 16 bases between the germline ends. Germline assignment: CDR1 SEHNR and CDR2 FQNEAQ (reference sequence). This CDR3 is 16 amino acids long. In DNA, the CDR3 is TGTGCCAGCAGCCCGCCGGACACCCTTACCTACAATGAGCAGTTCTTC. It codes for CASSPPDTLTYNEQFF.

The chain is built from TRBV28 and TRBJ2-7, with 7 nucleotides matching TRBD1. The CDR3 has 16 amino acids. From germline, CDR1 is MDHEN and CDR2 SYDVKM. V was pared by 5 bases and J by 4 bases, with 14 bases of the junction left unmatched. Written as DNA, the CDR3 is TGTGCCAGCAGTCCCACCTCGGGACAGTATGGATACGAGCAGTACTTC. Translated, it gives CASSPTSGQYGYEQYF.

This rearrangement joins TRBV19 to TRBJ1-6, with 7 bases identical to TRBD1. Germline-derived CDR1 and CDR2 are LNHDA and SQIVND (reference sequence). Trimming at V came to 4 bases and at J to 10 bases, leaving 10 bases not matched to a gene. This CDR3 comprises 15 residues. This CDR3 is CASSTTGEGKSPLHF. The CDR3 nucleotides are TGTGCCAGTAGTACTACAGGGGAAGGAAAGTCACCCCTCCACTTT.